This is a list of T cell receptor beta chains from one sample in a study of blood T cell repertoires in COVID-19. TCRdb's copy holds only in-frame clones and misses some; the assay was immunoSEQ multiplex PCR. The sample shows over 40,000 clones, over 90% of them seen only once. Specimen: peripheral blood. The receptors here all came from an elderly woman with acute or convalescent COVID-19. CDR3s leave out the opening cysteine and the closing phenylalanine or tryptophan. Each record gives: J gene, V gene, CDR3 protein.

J: TRBJ2-7
V: TRBV6-5
CDR3: ASSYAIGVSYEQY

J: TRBJ2-1
V: TRBV7-9
CDR3: ASSLAAGEGPYNEQF

J: TRBJ2-2
V: TRBV10-3
CDR3: ATRQITQAGELF

J: TRBJ2-5
V: TRBV16
CDR3: ASSPETGGETQY

J: TRBJ2-7
V: TRBV2
CDR3: ASEEGTSTYEQY

J: TRBJ2-1
V: TRBV6-5
CDR3: ASRSRSSYNEQF

J: TRBJ1-5
V: TRBV27
CDR3: ASSLGGVGTQH

J: TRBJ1-5
V: TRBV5-5
CDR3: ASSLSGMDNQPQH

J: TRBJ2-5
V: TRBV4-1
CDR3: ASSQVGSPKTQY

J: TRBJ1-2
V: TRBV12-3/TRBV12-4
CDR3: ASTAYSYGYT

J: TRBJ2-2
V: TRBV7-2
CDR3: ASSSGTSGRAGELF

J: TRBJ2-5
V: TRBV10-2
CDR3: ASSSGGQETQY

J: TRBJ2-7
V: TRBV5-6
CDR3: ASSSVTGEQY

J: TRBJ2-7
V: TRBV6-2/TRBV6-3
CDR3: ASSYSFTYEQY

J: TRBJ1-2
V: TRBV25-1
CDR3: ASSANAGGRYGYT

J: TRBJ2-5
V: TRBV5-1
CDR3: ASSAGLAGGPGETQY

J: TRBJ1-2
V: TRBV18
CDR3: ASSLKPGQGSYGYT

J: TRBJ2-7
V: TRBV6-5
CDR3: ASRVDYSSYEQY

J: TRBJ2-2
V: TRBV11-3
CDR3: ASSFQNTGELF

J: TRBJ1-2
V: TRBV6-5
CDR3: ASTKEGRGSYGYT

J: TRBJ2-2
V: TRBV6-5
CDR3: ASRRGLVGGELF

J: TRBJ2-3
V: TRBV27
CDR3: ACRGVEDTQY

J: TRBJ1-2
V: TRBV30
CDR3: AWKVVTRYGYT

J: TRBJ2-5
V: TRBV2
CDR3: ASSGGQGAQETQY

J: TRBJ1-2
V: TRBV12-3/TRBV12-4
CDR3: ASSLRGNGYT

J: TRBJ1-3
V: TRBV4-2
CDR3: ASSRGQENVGAGNTIY

J: TRBJ2-2
V: TRBV11-3
CDR3: ASSLGGPPNTGELF

J: TRBJ1-4
V: TRBV7-2
CDR3: ASSSRTGDEKLF

J: TRBJ1-4
V: TRBV18
CDR3: ASSPFAPGGNEKLF

J: TRBJ2-7
V: TRBV7-2
CDR3: ASSPGAGGHYEQY

J: TRBJ2-3
V: TRBV24-1
CDR3: ATSRGEGKPDTDTQY

J: TRBJ1-2
V: TRBV19
CDR3: ATGTAPNYGYT

J: TRBJ2-5
V: TRBV7-9
CDR3: ASSSGLAGGPGETQY

J: TRBJ1-1
V: TRBV7-6
CDR3: ASSLGAGLNTEAF

J: TRBJ2-1
V: TRBV27
CDR3: ASTRGLSQF

J: TRBJ1-1
V: TRBV7-3
CDR3: ASSQQGSTEAF

J: TRBJ2-7
V: TRBV30
CDR3: AWKMDPRSYEQY

J: TRBJ1-6
V: TRBV7-2
CDR3: ASSRTRGANSPLH

J: TRBJ1-5
V: TRBV7-8
CDR3: ASSSQTTDSNQPQH

J: TRBJ1-2
V: TRBV9
CDR3: ASSVGAGSNYGYT

J: TRBJ2-7
V: TRBV4-1
CDR3: ASSQEGTGGYEQY

J: TRBJ2-1
V: TRBV27
CDR3: ASNILPGLAYNEQF

J: TRBJ1-2
V: TRBV5-4
CDR3: ASSPRGANYGYT

J: TRBJ1-5
V: TRBV5-6
CDR3: ASSSGVSGNQPQH

J: TRBJ1-1
V: TRBV30
CDR3: AAPGTGDEAF